These 15 T cell receptor beta chains came from one sample sequenced in a study of blood T cells in healthy people across ages. A second 7 to 11 cycle PCR used barcoded and J-beta primers. TCRdb re-analysed the 5' RACE reads in MiXCR, keeping a single row per CDR3 protein. The sample carries fewer than 2,000,000 distinct CDR3 sequences, about 31% recorded once. Sequencing was done on a sample of blood. The receptors stem from a woman in her 30s in good health.

This clonotype was counted between two and nine times. The chain links TRBV21-1 to TRBJ2-1. TRBV21-1 is termed a pseudogene. The CDR3 has 17 amino acids. As DNA, the CDR3 is TGTGCCAGCAGCGCCTATCGATTTCGGAGCTCCTACAATGAGCAGTTCTTC. Translation gives CASSAYRFRSSYNEQFF.

This clonotype has ten or more counts. The V call is TRBV19, the J call TRBJ2-1, with TRBD2 matching over 10 bases. This CDR3 contains 16 residues. The germline CDR1 and CDR2 sequences are LNHDA and SQIVND (reference sequence). V lost 3 bases to trimming and J lost 7 bases; unmatched junction nucleotides: 9. The CDR3, as DNA: TGTGCCAGTAGTATCGAGCGGGGGGGCAGTACGAATGAGCAGTTCTTC. As protein: CASSIERGGSTNEQFF.

Many counts were recorded for this clonotype. The chain is built from TRBV5-1 and TRBJ2-1, with 9 nucleotides matching TRBD1. The V gene's germline CDR1 is SGHRS and CDR2 YFSETQ. CDR3 size: 15 residues. After removal of 2 bases from V and 2 bases from J, the junction contained 2 bases not matched to a gene. CDR3 in DNA: TGCGCCAGCAGCTTCACAGGGGGCCCCTACAATGAGCAGTTCTTC. Translated, it gives CASSFTGGPYNEQFF. Using reference TRBV5-1 and TRBJ2-1 for the parts outside the CDR3, the full variable domain is KAGVTQTPRYLIKTRGQQVTLSCSPISGHRSVSWYQQTPGQGLQFLFEYFSETQRNKGNFPGRFSGRQFSNSRSEMNVSTLELGDSALYLCASSFTGGPYNEQFFGPGTRLTVL.

This clonotype was observed at least ten times. The rearrangement joins TRBV9 to TRBJ1-1; D call uncertain. In germline, CDR1 is SGDLS, CDR2 YYNGEE. The CDR3 sequence is 13 residues long. With 0 bases removed from V and 1 base from J, the gap between germline ends came to 4 bases. The CDR3 sequence: CASSVEGNTEAFF. The DNA of the CDR3 is TGTGCCAGCAGCGTAGAAGGGAACACTGAAGCTTTCTTT.

This clonotype was observed a few times. The V and J genes are TRBV7-9 and TRBJ2-5; 9 bases map to TRBD2. Trimming took 5 bases from V and 3 from J; bases not matched to a gene: 10. The CDR3 sequence is 16 residues long. CDR1 is SEHNR and CDR2 is FQNEAQ in the germline V gene (reference sequence). The DNA for the CDR3 is TGTGCCAGCAGCCGGGCTAGCGGGACGATTAAAGAGACCCAGTACTTC. This codes for CASSRASGTIKETQYF.

This clonotype was counted between two and nine times. V gene TRBV9 combines with J gene TRBJ2-1; 7 bases match TRBD2. V was pared by 2 bases and J by 8 bases, with 7 bases of the junction left unmatched. CDR1 is SGDLS, CDR2 YYNGEE, per germline. The CDR3 has 14 amino acids. The CDR3 region has the DNA TGTGCCAGCAGCGTCGTGGGAGGGCCATATGAGCAGTTCTTC. It yields the protein CASSVVGGPYEQFF. Combining the CDR3 with reference TRBV9 and TRBJ2-1 gives the whole variable domain DSGVTQTPKHLITATGQRVTLRCSPRSGDLSVYWYQQSLDQGLQFLIQYYNGEERAKGNILERFSAQQFPDLHSELNLSSLELGDSALYFCASSVVGGPYEQFFGPGTRLTVL.

The table lists this clonotype with a few counts. The rearrangement links TRBV5-1 to TRBJ2-1; possible D gene TRBD1, 6 bases. This CDR3 has 13 amino acids. Germline-derived CDR1 and CDR2 are SGHRS and YFSETQ. With 4 bases removed from V and 6 bases from J, the gap between germline ends came to 11 bases. The CDR3 here is CASSPGQTNEQFF. In DNA form, the CDR3 reads TGCGCCAGCAGCCCCGGACAGACCAATGAGCAGTTCTTC.

This clonotype was observed many times. The V and J genes are TRBV20-1 and TRBJ2-7; D might be TRBD1 (6 bases). The V gene lost 0 bases and the J gene lost 2 bases, with 17 bases spanning the gap. This CDR3 has 16 residues. The germline gives CDR1 DFQATT, CDR2 SNEGSKA (reference sequence). The DNA for the CDR3 is TGCAGTGCTAGAGATTCAGGGGTGATGAGGACCTACGAGCAGTACTTC. Its translation is CSARDSGVMRTYEQYF.

The CDR3 region has the DNA TGTGCCAGCAGCTTAATGAGCGGGGGCATCAATGAGCAGTTCTTC. Protein product: CASSLMSGGINEQFF. The chain joins TRBV7-6 to TRBJ2-1; 8 bases match TRBD2. V shed 2 bases, J shed 6 bases, and the junction held 6 bases outside the gene matches. Germline values: CDR1 SGHVS, CDR2 FNYEAQ. This CDR3 has 15 amino acids. Drawing the rest from reference TRBV7-6 and TRBJ2-1, the complete variable domain is GAGVSQSPRYKVTKRGQDVALRCDPISGHVSLYWYRQALGQGPEFLTYFNYEAQQDKSGLPNDRFSAERPEGSISTLTIQRTEQRDSAMYRCASSLMSGGINEQFFGPGTRLTVL.

Turning to this clonotype: A much larger clone sits a single nucleotide away, making a read error possible. The chain has TRBV11-1 and TRBJ2-1; the D gene is possibly TRBD1 (6 bases). Germline CDR1 SGHAT, CDR2 FQDESV (reference sequence). The CDR3 sequence is 14 residues long. CDR3 nucleotide sequence: TGTACCAGCAGCTTGGGAGCGACAGGTCTGGAGCAGTTCTTC. Translation gives CTSSLGATGLEQFF.

V usage is TRBV2 and J usage is TRBJ2-7, with 7 bases matching TRBD2. The CDR3 is 14 amino acids. V lost 4 bases and J lost 6; bases outside the gene matches: 9. Germline-derived CDR1 and CDR2 are SNHLY and FYNNEI. The DNA of the CDR3 is TGTGCCAGCAGTGGCCCGGGGGGTTTGAGCGAGCAGTACTTC. Amino acids: CASSGPGGLSEQYF. The whole variable domain, remainder taken from reference TRBV2 and TRBJ2-7, is EPEVTQTPSHQVTQMGQEVILRCVPISNHLYFYWYRQILGQKVEFLVSFYNNEISEKSEIFDDQFSVERPDGSNFTLKIRSTKLEDSAMYFCASSGPGGLSEQYFGPGTRLTVT.

The chain couples TRBV20-1 to TRBJ2-3; 16 bases agree with TRBD2. Germline V gives CDR1 DFQATT, CDR2 SNEGSKA (reference sequence). The length of the CDR3 is 17 residues. Germline trimming cut 3 bases from V and 5 bases from J; bases unmatched to any gene: 8. The CDR3 sequence: CSARGGLAGGKGDTQYF. The CDR3 DNA reads TGCAGTGCTAGGGGGGGACTAGCGGGGGGGAAGGGAGATACGCAGTATTTT.

This clonotype was seen only a few times. The J gene is TRBJ1-1, the V gene TRBV20-1; a weak D match, TRBD1 (6 bases). Looked up from germline, CDR1 is DFQATT and CDR2 is SNEGSKA (reference sequence). CDR3 length equals 17 residues. Trimming took off 1 base at V and 4 bases at J, with 22 bases between the two ends. The CDR3 is CSARGGGETSGGTEAFF. The DNA for the CDR3 is TGCAGTGCTAGAGGGGGGGGCGAGACGTCCGGGGGCACTGAAGCTTTCTTT.

This chain links TRBV27 with TRBJ2-7; 8 bases fit TRBD2. The CDR3 spans 16 residues. V lost 3 bases and J lost 0; bases outside the gene matches: 7. CDR1 is MNHEY, CDR2 SMNVEV, per germline (reference sequence). Here the CDR3 DNA reads TGTGCCAGCAGTTTTTCCGTCGGACTAGCCTCCTACGAGCAGTACTTC. Amino acid sequence: CASSFSVGLASYEQYF.

The V call is TRBV6-5, the J call TRBJ2-1; 8 positions agree with TRBD1. V dropped 2 bases and J dropped 0; count of bases not matched to a gene: 3. This CDR3 has 16 residues. Germline CDR1 MNHEY, CDR2 SVGAGI. DNA for the CDR3: TGTGCCAGCAGTTACAGACAGGGGTCCTCCTACAATGAGCAGTTCTTC. This translates into CASSYRQGSSYNEQFF.